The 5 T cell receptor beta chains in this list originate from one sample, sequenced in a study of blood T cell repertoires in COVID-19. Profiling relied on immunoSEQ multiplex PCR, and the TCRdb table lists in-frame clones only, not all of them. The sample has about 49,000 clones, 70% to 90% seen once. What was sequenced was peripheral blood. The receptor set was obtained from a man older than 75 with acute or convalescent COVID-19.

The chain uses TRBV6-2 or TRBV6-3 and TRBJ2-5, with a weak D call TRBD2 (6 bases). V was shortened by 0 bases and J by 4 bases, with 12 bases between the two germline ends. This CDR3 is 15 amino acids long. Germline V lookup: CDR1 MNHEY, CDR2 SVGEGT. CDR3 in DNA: TGTGCCAGCAGTTACTCCCCCCGGGGGAGAGAGACCCAGTACTTC. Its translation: CASSYSPRGRETQYF.

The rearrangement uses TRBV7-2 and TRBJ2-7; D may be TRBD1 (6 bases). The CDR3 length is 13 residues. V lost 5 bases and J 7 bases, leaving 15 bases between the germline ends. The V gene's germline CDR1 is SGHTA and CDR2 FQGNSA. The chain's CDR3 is CASSRPGQPEQYF. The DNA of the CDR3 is TGTGCCAGCAGCCGACCGGGACAACCAGAGCAGTACTTC.

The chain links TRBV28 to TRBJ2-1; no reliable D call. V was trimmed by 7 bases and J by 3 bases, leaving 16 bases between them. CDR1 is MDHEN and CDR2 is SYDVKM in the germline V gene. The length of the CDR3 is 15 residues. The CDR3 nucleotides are TGTGCCAGCACTGCCTGGCAGGTCAGCTACAATGAGCAGTTCTTC. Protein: CASTAWQVSYNEQFF.

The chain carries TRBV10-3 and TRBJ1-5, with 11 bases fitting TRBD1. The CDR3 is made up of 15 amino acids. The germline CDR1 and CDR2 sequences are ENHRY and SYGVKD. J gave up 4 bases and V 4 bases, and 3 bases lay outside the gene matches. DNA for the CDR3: TGTGCCATCAGTGGCGGACAGGGGGCAAATCAGCCCCAGCATTTT. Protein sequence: CAISGGQGANQPQHF.

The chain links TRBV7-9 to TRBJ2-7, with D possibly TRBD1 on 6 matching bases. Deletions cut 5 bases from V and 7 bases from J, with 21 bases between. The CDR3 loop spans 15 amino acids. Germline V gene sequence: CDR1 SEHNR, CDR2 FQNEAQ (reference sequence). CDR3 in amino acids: CASSESLAGTNEQYF. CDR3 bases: TGTGCCAGCAGCGAGAGCCTAGCCGGGACAAATGAGCAGTACTTC.